This T cell receptor (beta chain) was observed in a study of identical twins. One entry per CDR3 protein results from TCRdb running MiXCR on the 5' RACE reads. Of more than 650,000 distinct CDR3 sequences in the sample, 6% to 6.5% are singletons; the top ten hold roughly 2%. The CDR3 is 13 residues long. In germline, CDR1 is KGHSH, CDR2 LQKENI. Trimming removed 3 bases at V and 7 bases at J, with 13 bases between. Sequenced input: naive T cells sorted from blood. This sequence was found in a man in his late teens or twenties in good health. This chain uses TRBV18 with TRBJ2-7; D not resolved. The CDR3, as DNA: TGTGCCAGCTCACCGACGGCCGCCGGGGAGCAGTACTTC. Protein product: CASSPTAAGEQYF.